This is a list of T cell receptor beta chains from one sample in a study of T cells in Graves' hyperthyroidism and ophthalmopathy. TCRdb used MiXCR to reprocess the multiplex PCR reads, holding one entry per CDR3 protein. Of approximately 400,000 distinct CDR3 sequences listed, about a sixth were seen once; the top ten hold around 14%. Sequencing was done on a sample of blood. These TCRs come from a woman under 30 with Graves' hyperthyroidism. Each CDR3 is given with its conserved first and last residue. The order of the fields is clone size, D gene, J gene, V gene, CDR3 length, CDR3 protein, CDR3 DNA. A D gene is named only where the DNA matches it firmly. The listing skips clone size in some rows; elsewhere it reads once, few, many or a size class.

few	NA	TRBJ2-3	TRBV10-3	13	CANGQGVTDTQYF	TGTGCTAACGGCCAGGGTGTGACAGATACGCAGTATTTT
NA	NA	TRBJ2-3	TRBV7-2	14	CASSLVSARDTQYF	TGTGCCAGCAGCTTAGTTTCTGCGCGGGATACGCAGTATTTT
NA	TRBD2	TRBJ2-1	TRBV7-2	16	CASSQEGLAGVDEQFF	TGTGCCAGCAGCCAAGAGGGTCTAGCGGGAGTCGATGAGCAGTTCTTC
few	NA	TRBJ2-7	TRBV11-2	14	CASSTDSTSYEQYF	TGTGCCAGCAGCACAGACAGTACCTCCTACGAGCAGTACTTC
NA	NA	TRBJ1-2	TRBV7-2	12	CASSLVGGGYTF	TGTGCCAGCAGCTTGGTTGGAGGTGGCTACACCTTC
many	NA	TRBJ2-5	TRBV12-3/TRBV12-4	12	CASKVGWETQYF	TGTGCCTCAAAGGTTGGGTGGGAGACCCAGTACTTC
few	NA	TRBJ2-1	TRBV5-1	15	CASSPSGISYNEQFF	TGCGCCAGCAGCCCAAGCGGTATCTCCTACAATGAGCAGTTCTTC
many	NA	TRBJ2-7	TRBV6-1	13	CAGSQGWGYEQYF	TGTGCCGGCTCTCAGGGTTGGGGCTACGAGCAGTACTTC
many	NA	TRBJ1-1	TRBV27	14	CASLRDTRTSETFF	TGTGCCAGCTTGAGGGACACCAGAACATCTGAAACTTTCTTT
NA	TRBD1	TRBJ2-5	TRBV25-1	15	CASSEPDRVRETQYF	TGTGCCAGCAGTGAGCCCGACAGGGTCCGGGAGACCCAGTACTTC
many	TRBD1	TRBJ2-7	TRBV28	13	CASTTGEAYEQYF	TGTGCCAGCACGACAGGGGAGGCCTACGAGCAGTACTTC
many	NA	TRBJ1-3	TRBV7-3	15	CASSLTGSSGNTIYF	TGTGCCAGCAGCTTAACCGGGAGTTCGGGAAACACCATATATTTT
NA	TRBD1	TRBJ1-5	TRBV20-1	17	CSAGHFNRDRATQPQHF	TGCAGTGCTGGACACTTTAACCGGGACAGGGCGACTCAGCCCCAGCATTTT
few	TRBD2	TRBJ2-5	TRBV18	18	CASSKKTGTSGAGETQYF	TGTGCCAGCTCCAAAAAGACCGGGACTAGCGGGGCCGGGGAGACCCAGTACTTC
many	NA	TRBJ1-1	TRBV3-1	15	CASSQFGGANTEAFF	TGTGCCAGCAGCCAATTCGGAGGGGCGAACACTGAAGCTTTCTTT
NA	NA	TRBJ1-3	TRBV5-1	16	CASSVGASFSGNTIYF	TGCGCCAGCAGCGTTGGGGCCTCCTTCTCTGGAAACACCATATATTTT
NA	NA	TRBJ1-1	TRBV27	17	CASSLSLQRGWNTEAFF	TGTGCCAGCAGTTTATCATTGCAAAGGGGCTGGAACACTGAAGCTTTCTTT
NA	NA	TRBJ1-1	TRBV9	14	CASSRGSLNTEAFF	TGTGCCAGCAGCCGAGGGTCCCTGAACACTGAAGCTTTCTTT
NA	TRBD1	TRBJ1-4	TRBV28	14	CASIQDRGNEKLFF	TGTGCCAGCATCCAAGACAGGGGTAATGAAAAACTGTTTTTT
NA	NA	TRBJ1-2	TRBV29-1	11	CSIESWYGYTF	TGCAGCATTGAGTCCTGGTATGGCTACACCTTC
many	NA	TRBJ2-7	TRBV7-2	13	CASSLAPGFEQYF	TGTGCCAGCAGCTTAGCCCCAGGGTTCGAGCAGTACTTC
many	NA	TRBJ1-2	TRBV5-5	16	CASSPRDARQEGGYTF	TGTGCCAGCAGCCCTCGGGACGCCCGGCAGGAGGGTGGCTACACCTTC
many	TRBD2	TRBJ2-2	TRBV3-1	17	CASSTRTSGLNTGELFF	TGTGCCAGCAGCACCAGGACTAGCGGGCTGAACACCGGGGAGCTGTTTTTT
many	NA	TRBJ1-6	TRBV11-2	13	CASSGDYNSPLHF	TGTGCCAGCAGTGGTGACTATAATTCACCCCTCCACTTT
many	NA	TRBJ1-3	TRBV20-1	14	CSARESTGGNTIYF	TGCAGTGCTAGAGAAAGCACGGGGGGAAACACCATATATTTT
NA	NA	TRBJ2-1	TRBV14	15	CASSRIYRPRDEQFF	TGTGCCAGCAGCCGAATATACCGGCCGCGGGATGAGCAGTTCTTC
NA	NA	TRBJ1-2	TRBV10-2	14	CASSERGEEYGYTF	TGCGCCAGCAGTGAGAGAGGGGAAGAATATGGCTACACCTTC
many	NA	TRBJ2-1	TRBV7-9	11	CASRPLEEQFF	TGTGCCAGCAGGCCCCTAGAAGAGCAGTTCTTC
NA	TRBD1	TRBJ2-7	TRBV9	11	CASSVWGQEYF	TGTGCCAGCAGCGTATGGGGACAGGAGTACTTC
few	NA	TRBJ2-1	TRBV24-1	15	CATSYGVGSYNEQFF	TGTGCCACCAGTTACGGGGTAGGCTCCTACAATGAGCAGTTCTTC